The 23 T cell receptor beta chains below all came from one sample that was sequenced in a study of molecular identifiers for immune sequencing clone quantification (dated by TCRdb to the late 2010s). Library preparation employed PCR. Sequencing was performed on an Illumina HiSeq 4000. In-frame beta chains were kept once TCRdb had trimmed the public reads at Q25 with fastp and called clones with MiXCR. One record per CDR3 amino acid sequence lists the most common genes and DNA. The sample includes about 500,000 distinct CDR3 sequences, with about 21% observed a single time. The ten largest clones add up to about 0.8% of the sample. Material: naive CD8+ T cells from blood, with Jurkat cell RNA spiked in. Reading the label with the study, this specimen's cell subset or site is: FACS-sorted CD8+CD4-CCR7+CD45RA+ naive T cells. The receptors derive from a human donor in good health. Some libraries in this study had Jurkat cell RNA spiked in.

Of note for this clonotype: A read error is likely, as this CDR3 ends without the conserved phenylalanine or tryptophan. J is TRBJ2-7 and V is TRBV19, with 7 bases fitting TRBD2. The V gene's germline CDR1 is LNHDA and CDR2 SQIVND (reference sequence). The CDR3 is 15 residues long. Germline trimming cut 1 base from V and 0 bases from J; bases unmatched to any gene: 3. Here the CDR3 reads CASSIAGGSSYEQYL. The CDR3 DNA sequence: TGTGCCAGTAGTATAGCCGGCGGGAGCTCCTACGAGCAGTACCTC.

The rearrangement uses TRBV9 and TRBJ2-7, with unresolved D. V was shortened by 3 bases and J by 4 bases, with 17 bases between the two germline ends. Germline CDR1 and CDR2: SGDLS and YYNGEE. The CDR3 runs to 15 residues. CDR3 sequence reads: CASSAAPDGNYEQYF. As DNA, the CDR3 is TGTGCCAGCAGCGCCGCCCCCGACGGAAATTACGAGCAGTACTTC.

At least ten counts were recorded for this clonotype. CDR3 bases: TGCAGTGCTAGAATAAAGGACTTAAACACTGAAGCTTTCTTT. It is translated as CSARIKDLNTEAFF. V is TRBV20-1 and J is TRBJ1-1, with D unresolved. V was cut by 2 bases and J by 2 bases, with 12 bases left in between. Looked up from germline, CDR1 is DFQATT and CDR2 is SNEGSKA (reference sequence). The CDR3 spans 14 residues.

This chain joins TRBV12-5 and TRBJ2-1; TRBD2 agrees at 10 bases. Looked up from germline, CDR1 is LGHNT and CDR2 is FRNRAP. The CDR3 covers 16 residues. With 5 bases clipped from V and 5 bases from J, the junction kept 9 bases outside the gene matches. DNA for the CDR3: TGTGCTAGTGGTCGCCCTAGCGGGAGTCGAGACAATGAGCAGTTCTTC. Its translation: CASGRPSGSRDNEQFF.

This clonotype turned up a few times. An end of the junction differs from the germline gene, which may be a read error. The genes are TRBV30 and TRBJ2-7; the match to TRBD2 covers 8 bases. Germline V lookup: CDR1 GTSNPN, CDR2 SVGIG (reference sequence). This CDR3 has 11 residues. CDR3 region: CAWREGYEQCF. CDR3 in DNA: TGTGCCTGGCGGGAGGGCTACGAGCAGTGCTTC.

V and J are TRBV19 and TRBJ1-5; D not resolved. Deletions cut 7 bases from V and 3 bases from J, with 13 bases between. Germline V gene lookup returns CDR1 LNHDA and CDR2 SQIVND (reference sequence). The CDR3 is 14 residues long. CDR3 region: CASTPHSINQPQHF. The CDR3, as DNA: TGTGCCAGTACCCCTCACAGCATCAATCAGCCCCAGCATTTT.

This clonotype has ten or more counts. The chain recombines TRBV19 with TRBJ2-6; TRBD1 matches 12 bases. Germline trimming cut 6 bases from V and 4 bases from J; bases unmatched to any gene: 7. The CDR3 loop spans 17 amino acids. The germline V gene has CDR1 LNHDA and CDR2 SQIVND (reference sequence). CDR3 in amino acids: CASSLGQGAPGANVLTF. The CDR3 DNA follows: TGTGCCAGTAGCTTGGGACAGGGGGCTCCCGGGGCCAACGTCCTGACTTTC.

This clonotype has ten or more counts. The chain couples TRBV27 to TRBJ2-7; TRBD1 might be the D (5 bases). V was pared by 8 bases and J by 0 bases, with 11 bases between. The CDR3 loop spans 13 amino acids. Germline CDR1 and CDR2: MNHEY and SMNVEV (reference sequence). The CDR3 loop reads CASGASASYEQYF. As DNA, the CDR3 is TGTGCCAGCGGGGCATCAGCCTCCTACGAGCAGTACTTC.

To note about this clonotype: This may be a read error: a much more frequent sequence differs by one nucleotide. The genes are TRBV10-3 and TRBJ2-5, with no clear D. CDR1 ENHRY and CDR2 SYGVKD come from the germline V gene. The CDR3 contains 14 residues. The CDR3 loop reads CATAMTEHQDTQYF. DNA for the CDR3: TGTGCCACCGCCATGACGGAACACCAAGATACCCAGTACTTC.

This clonotype has a handful of counts. This chain's CDR3 is CASSLRALAYEQYF. CDR3 DNA: TGTGCCAGCAGCTTGAGGGCACTAGCGTACGAGCAGTACTTC. The chain carries TRBV5-6 and TRBJ2-7; the match to TRBD2 covers 7 bases. This CDR3 has 14 amino acids. Germline V gene sequence: CDR1 SGHDT, CDR2 YYEEEE. J gave up 4 bases and V 1 base, and 5 bases lay outside the gene matches.

Notes on this clonotype: A single base separates this from a much larger clone, so it may be a read error. Lacking the conserved final phenylalanine or tryptophan, this CDR3 likely reflects a read error. The V gene is TRBV7-9, the J gene TRBJ1-2; 11 bases line up with TRBD1. This CDR3 is 17 amino acids long. The ends lost 2 bases at V and 0 bases at J; junction bases unmatched: 5. Per the germline V gene, CDR1 is SEHNR and CDR2 is FQNEAQ (reference sequence). The CDR3 spells CASSLTLGQGANYGYTI. The CDR3 nucleotides read TGTGCCAGCAGCTTAACCCTGGGACAGGGGGCTAACTATGGCTACACCATC.

This clonotype has at least ten counts. The V call is TRBV28, the J call TRBJ2-7; 7 positions agree with TRBD1. After removal of 6 bases from V and 3 bases from J, the junction contained 5 bases not matched to a gene. The CDR3 extends over 13 amino acids. Germline V lookup: CDR1 MDHEN, CDR2 SYDVKM. This chain's CDR3 is CASRSTGNYEQYF. The DNA of the CDR3 is TGTGCCAGCAGATCGACAGGGAACTACGAGCAGTACTTC.

In its sample, this clonotype was seen many times. This chain uses TRBV4-3 with TRBJ1-1; D ambiguous. This CDR3 is 15 amino acids long. The V and J ends lost 0 bases and 2 bases respectively, with 10 bases between them. Germline CDR1 reads LGHNA; CDR2 reads YSLEER. DNA of the CDR3: TGCGCCAGCAGCCAAGATCCTGCAGCTAACACTGAAGCTTTCTTT. Protein: CASSQDPAANTEAFF.

The sample holds one count of this clonotype. A clone one base away is much larger, so this may be a read error. This chain uses TRBV7-2 with TRBJ2-7; D is possibly TRBD1 (6 bases). CDR3 length equals 14 residues. V lost 3 bases and J 1 base, leaving 10 bases between the germline ends. Germline assignment: CDR1 SGHTA and CDR2 FQGNSA. CDR3 residues: CASSLLDRSYEQYF. In DNA, the CDR3 is TGTGCCAGCAGCTTGCTGGACAGATCCTACGAGCAGTACTTC.

This clonotype was counted once. This may come from a read error, since a much larger clone is one base off. The genes are TRBV21-1 and TRBJ2-3; TRBD1 was called by the table and not checked on the DNA. TRBV21-1 is flagged as a pseudogene. The CDR3 runs to 19 residues. The CDR3 is CASSKAPPFPGQSTDTQYF. In DNA, the CDR3 is TGTGCCAGCAGCAAAGCGCCCCCATTCCCGGGACAGAGCACAGATACGCAGTATTTT.

This clonotype turned up a few times. The chain uses TRBV29-1 and TRBJ2-1, with D tentatively TRBD1 or TRBD2 (5 bases each). The CDR3 has 12 amino acids. CDR1 and CDR2 (germline): SQVTM, ANQGSEA. V was pared by 8 bases and J by 6 bases, with 14 bases between. The CDR3 spells CSLGDVGNEQFF. The CDR3 coding sequence is TGCAGCCTCGGGGACGTGGGCAATGAGCAGTTCTTC.

The rearrangement joins TRBV19 to TRBJ2-5; 7 nucleotides align to TRBD2. The CDR3 runs to 14 residues. Germline V CDR1 and CDR2: LNHDA, SQIVND (reference sequence). The V gene end was trimmed by 6 bases and the J gene end by 5 bases; junction bases not matched to a gene: 9. CDR3 nucleotide sequence: TGTGCCAGTAGCCAATCCTGGGAGGGTGAGACCCAGTACTTC. It codes for CASSQSWEGETQYF.

This clonotype appeared many times. The chain employs TRBV7-2 and TRBJ2-7; tentatively, D is TRBD2 (6 bases). The CDR3 totals 13 residues. Trimming cost V 5 bases and J 5 bases, with 13 bases left between them. In germline, CDR1 is SGHTA, CDR2 FQGNSA. The CDR3 bases are TGTGCCAGCAGCCCTGGAGGGACCCACGAGCAGTACTTC. It translates to CASSPGGTHEQYF. Full variable domain (missing parts from reference TRBV7-2 and TRBJ2-7): GAGVSQSPSNKVTEKGKDVELRCDPISGHTALYWYRQSLGQGLEFLIYFQGNSAPDKSGLPSDRFSAERTGGSVSTLTIQRTQQEDSAVYLCASSPGGTHEQYFGPGTRLTVT.

Comment on this clonotype: This clone may be a read error of a much larger clone one base away. V gene TRBV15 combines with J gene TRBJ2-1; D perhaps matches TRBD1 (6 bases). The V end lost 3 bases, the J end lost 9 bases, and 12 bases lay between the germline ends. CDR1 is LNHNV, CDR2 YYDKDF, per germline (reference sequence). The CDR3 has 13 residues. CDR3 bases: TGTGCCACCAGCAGGGTCACAGGGTGTGAGCAGTTCTTC. This sequence encodes CATSRVTGCEQFF.

This clonotype was seen ten or more times. The V gene is TRBV12-3 or TRBV12-4, the J gene TRBJ2-3; no clear D. V lost 4 bases, J lost 7 bases, and 9 bases lay in between. The CDR3 totals 12 residues. The CDR3 sequence is CASSSDSYTQYF. The CDR3 nucleotides read TGTGCCAGCAGTTCTGACTCATATACGCAGTATTTT.

This clonotype was detected ten times or more. The CDR3 here is CASSPGLAAGAYEQYF. The CDR3 DNA reads TGCGCCAGCAGCCCAGGGCTAGCGGCCGGGGCGTACGAGCAGTACTTC. This sequence joins TRBV4-3 and TRBJ2-7; 7 bases map to TRBD2. Germline-derived CDR1 and CDR2 are LGHNA and YSLEER. The CDR3 totals 16 residues. V lost 4 bases and J lost 4; bases outside the gene matches: 13.

Ten or more counts support this clonotype. This chain joins TRBV7-6 and TRBJ2-3; 10 nucleotides match TRBD2. The CDR3 consists of 16 residues. Losses at the gene ends were 5 bases for V and 4 bases for J; bases not matched to a gene: 9. Germline loops: CDR1 SGHVS, CDR2 FNYEAQ. CDR3 loop: CASSMGTSVYADTQYF. The CDR3 bases are TGTGCCAGCAGCATGGGGACTAGCGTTTATGCAGATACGCAGTATTTT.

Comments on this clonotype: Just one base apart from a much larger clone, this may be a read error. The rearrangement links TRBV7-9 to TRBJ1-2; perhaps TRBD1 as D (5 bases). Germline CDR1 SEHNR, CDR2 FQNEAQ (reference sequence). CDR3 length: 16 residues. DNA of the CDR3: TGTGCCAGCAGCTCCATTGAAGGGACGGCCAACTATGGCCACACCTTC. Its protein product is CASSSIEGTANYGHTF. The complete variable domain, with remaining parts taken from reference TRBV7-9 and TRBJ1-2, reads DTGVSQNPRHKITKRGQNVTFRCDPISEHNRLYWYRQTLGQGPEFLTYFQNEAQLEKSRLLSDRFSAERPKGSFSTLEIQRTEQGDSAMYLCASSSIEGTANYGHTFGSGTRLTVV.